Listed here is a single T cell receptor (beta chain). The antigen is unknown. From germline, CDR1 is SQVTM and CDR2 ANQGSEA. The CDR3 is made up of 14 amino acids. The V segment lost 5 bases and the J segment 2 bases; nucleotides outside the gene matches: 6. The source of the sample is a study of siplizumab effects on memory and regulatory T cells. General study results and limits: Both greater diversity than memory cells and a major contribution to the alloresponse seemed to characterize naive T cells. With siplizumab, cumulative frequency of CD4+ memory-derived alloreactive sequences dropped significantly.

The data were produced by immunoSEQ multiplex PCR, yet TCRdb's version contains in-frame clones alone and is incomplete. In the table there are roughly 100,000 clones, over 85% of which are singletons. Material: Tregs sorted from blood. The chain uses TRBV29-1 and TRBJ2-5, with 9 bases that match TRBD2. The source is a human donor in good health. CDR3: CSVPLTSGQETQYF. The CDR3 region has the DNA TGCAGCGTTCCTCTGACTAGCGGTCAAGAGACCCAGTACTTC.